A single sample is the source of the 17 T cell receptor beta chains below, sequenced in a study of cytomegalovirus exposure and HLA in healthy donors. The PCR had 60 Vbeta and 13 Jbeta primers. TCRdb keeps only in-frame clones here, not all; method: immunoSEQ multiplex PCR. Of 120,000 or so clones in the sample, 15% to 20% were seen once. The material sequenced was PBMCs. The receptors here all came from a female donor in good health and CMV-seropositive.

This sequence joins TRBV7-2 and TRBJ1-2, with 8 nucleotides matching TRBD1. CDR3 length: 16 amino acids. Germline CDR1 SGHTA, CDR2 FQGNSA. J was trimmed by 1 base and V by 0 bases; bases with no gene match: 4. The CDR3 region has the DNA TGTGCCAGCAGCTTAGCACAGGGGGACCTTAACTATGGCTACACCTTC. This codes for CASSLAQGDLNYGYTF.

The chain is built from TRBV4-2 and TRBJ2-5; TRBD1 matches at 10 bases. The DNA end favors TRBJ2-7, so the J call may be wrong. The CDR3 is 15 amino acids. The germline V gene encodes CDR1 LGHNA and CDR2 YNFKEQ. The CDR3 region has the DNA TGTGCCAGCAGCCAGGGGACAGGGGATGTCCACGAGCAGTACTTC. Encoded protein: CASSQGTGDVHEQYF.

CDR3 amino acids: CASSQEDRGETDTQYF. The CDR3 coding sequence is TGCGCCAGCAGCCAAGAAGACAGGGGAGAGACAGATACGCAGTATTTT. The chain couples TRBV4-3 to TRBJ2-3; TRBD1 matches 8 bases. The CDR3 contains 16 residues. Germline V lookup: CDR1 LGHNA, CDR2 YSLEER. After removal of 0 bases from V and 3 bases from J, the junction contained 5 bases not matched to a gene.

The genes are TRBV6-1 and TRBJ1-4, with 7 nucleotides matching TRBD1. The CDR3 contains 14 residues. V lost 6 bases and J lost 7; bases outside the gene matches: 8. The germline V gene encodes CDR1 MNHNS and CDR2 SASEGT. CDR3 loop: CASSWGQLAEKLFF. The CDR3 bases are TGTGCCAGCAGCTGGGGACAGCTAGCTGAAAAACTGTTTTTT.

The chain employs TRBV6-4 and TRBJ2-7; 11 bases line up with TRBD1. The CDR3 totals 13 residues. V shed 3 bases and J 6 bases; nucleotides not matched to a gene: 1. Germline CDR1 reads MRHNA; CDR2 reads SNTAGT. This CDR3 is CASSEGTGGEQYF. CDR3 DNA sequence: TGTGCCAGCAGTGAGGGGACAGGGGGCGAGCAGTACTTC.

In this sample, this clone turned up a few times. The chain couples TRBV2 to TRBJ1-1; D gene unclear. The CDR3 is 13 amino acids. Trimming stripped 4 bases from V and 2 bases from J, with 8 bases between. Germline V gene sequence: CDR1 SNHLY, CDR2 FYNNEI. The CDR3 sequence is CASSVSVNTEAFF. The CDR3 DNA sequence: TGTGCCAGCAGTGTATCGGTTAACACTGAAGCTTTCTTT. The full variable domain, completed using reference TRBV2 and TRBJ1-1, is EPEVTQTPSHQVTQMGQEVILRCVPISNHLYFYWYRQILGQKVEFLVSFYNNEISEKSEIFDDQFSVERPDGSNFTLKIRSTKLEDSAMYFCASSVSVNTEAFFGQGTRLTVV.

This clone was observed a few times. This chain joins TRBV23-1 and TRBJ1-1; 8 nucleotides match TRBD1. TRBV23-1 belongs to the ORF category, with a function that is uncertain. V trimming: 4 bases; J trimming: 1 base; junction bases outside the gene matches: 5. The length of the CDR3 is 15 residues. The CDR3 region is CASSLTGQGNTEAFF. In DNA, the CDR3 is TGCGCCAGCAGTCTAACAGGACAGGGGAACACTGAAGCTTTCTTT.

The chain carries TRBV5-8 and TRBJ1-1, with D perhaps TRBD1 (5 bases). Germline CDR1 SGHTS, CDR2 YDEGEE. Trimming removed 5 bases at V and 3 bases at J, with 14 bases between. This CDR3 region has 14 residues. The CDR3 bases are TGTGCCAGCAGGCGAGACTGGGGCGACACTGAAGCTTTCTTT. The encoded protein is CASRRDWGDTEAFF. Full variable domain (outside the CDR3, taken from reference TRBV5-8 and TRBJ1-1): EAGVTQSPTHLIKTRGQQATLRCSPISGHTSVYWYQQALGLGLQFLLWYDEGEERNRGNFPPRFSGRQFPNYSSELNVNALELEDSALYLCASRRDWGDTEAFFGQGTRLTVV.

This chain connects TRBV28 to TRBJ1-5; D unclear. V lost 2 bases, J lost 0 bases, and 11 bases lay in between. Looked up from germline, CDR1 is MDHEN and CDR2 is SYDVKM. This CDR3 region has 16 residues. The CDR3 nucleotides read TGTGCCAGCAGTTTAAGGACGGGGTATAGCAATCAGCCCCAGCATTTT. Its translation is CASSLRTGYSNQPQHF.

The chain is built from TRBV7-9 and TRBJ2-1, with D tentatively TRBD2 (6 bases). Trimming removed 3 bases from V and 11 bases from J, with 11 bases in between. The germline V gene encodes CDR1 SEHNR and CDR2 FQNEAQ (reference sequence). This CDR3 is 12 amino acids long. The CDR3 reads CASSFSAGKQFF. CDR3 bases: TGTGCCAGCAGCTTTAGTGCGGGGAAGCAGTTCTTC.

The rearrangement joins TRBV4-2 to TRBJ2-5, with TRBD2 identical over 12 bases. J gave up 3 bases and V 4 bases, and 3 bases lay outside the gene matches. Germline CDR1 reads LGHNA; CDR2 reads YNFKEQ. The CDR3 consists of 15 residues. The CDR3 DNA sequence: TGTGCCAGCAGCCGGCGACTAGCGGGGGAAGAGACCCAGTACTTC. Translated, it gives CASSRRLAGEETQYF.

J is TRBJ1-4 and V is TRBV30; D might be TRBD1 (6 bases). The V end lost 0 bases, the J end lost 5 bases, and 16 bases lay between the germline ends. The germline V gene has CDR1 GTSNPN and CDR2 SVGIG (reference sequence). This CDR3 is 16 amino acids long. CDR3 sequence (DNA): TGTGCCTGGAGTGTACCTCTGGGGCAGGGGAATGAAAAACTGTTTTTT. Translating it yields CAWSVPLGQGNEKLFF.

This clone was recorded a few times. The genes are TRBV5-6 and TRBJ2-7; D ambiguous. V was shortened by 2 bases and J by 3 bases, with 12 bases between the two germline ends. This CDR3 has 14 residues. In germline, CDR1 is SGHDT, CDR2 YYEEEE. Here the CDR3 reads CASSFMQVGYEQYF. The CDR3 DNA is TGTGCCAGCAGCTTCATGCAGGTTGGCTACGAGCAGTACTTC. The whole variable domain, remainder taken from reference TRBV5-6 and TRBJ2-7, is DAGVTQSPTHLIKTRGQQVTLRCSPKSGHDTVSWYQQALGQGPQFIFQYYEEEERQRGNFPDRFSGHQFPNYSSELNVNALLLGDSALYLCASSFMQVGYEQYFGPGTRLTVT.

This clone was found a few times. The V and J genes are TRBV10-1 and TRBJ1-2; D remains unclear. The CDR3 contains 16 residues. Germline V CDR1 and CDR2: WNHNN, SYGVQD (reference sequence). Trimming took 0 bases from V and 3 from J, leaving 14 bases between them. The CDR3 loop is CASSESSSRFYYGYTF. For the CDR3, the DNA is TGCGCCAGCAGTGAGTCGTCGAGCAGGTTTTACTATGGCTACACCTTC.

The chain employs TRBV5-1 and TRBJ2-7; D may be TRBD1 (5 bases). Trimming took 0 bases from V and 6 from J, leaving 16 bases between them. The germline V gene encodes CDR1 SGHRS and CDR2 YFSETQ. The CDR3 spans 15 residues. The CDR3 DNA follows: TGCGCCAGCAGCTTGGCTGCAGGGAAGGTAGGCGAGCAGTACTTC. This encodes CASSLAAGKVGEQYF.

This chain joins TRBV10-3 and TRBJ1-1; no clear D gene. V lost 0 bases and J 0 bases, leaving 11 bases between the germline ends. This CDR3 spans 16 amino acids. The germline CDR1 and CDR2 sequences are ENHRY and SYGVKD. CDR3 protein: CAISESEALMNTEAFF. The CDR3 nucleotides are TGTGCCATCAGTGAGTCGGAGGCTCTCATGAACACTGAAGCTTTCTTT.

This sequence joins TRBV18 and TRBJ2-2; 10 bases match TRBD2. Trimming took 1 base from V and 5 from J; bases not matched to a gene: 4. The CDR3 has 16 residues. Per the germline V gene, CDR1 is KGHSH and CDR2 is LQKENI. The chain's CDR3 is CASSPRASGSTGELFF. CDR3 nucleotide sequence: TGTGCCAGCTCACCACGGGCTAGCGGGAGTACCGGGGAGCTGTTTTTT.